This TCR beta chain was profiled in a study of T cell repertoires in cytomegalovirus infection (dated by TCRdb to the late 2010s). In terms of the full investigation: The HLA type of each donor mattered for the analysis, because public TCR beta signatures pointed to carriage of CMV infection along with the matching HLA type.

Sequencing was performed on an Illumina HiSeq 1500. The public reads were run again by TCRdb, first through fastp at Q25 and then through MiXCR, and only productive beta chains were kept. Identical CDR3 proteins give one entry, which carries the most common genes and DNA. In this sample the table shows 450,000 to 550,000 distinct CDR3 sequences, 16% of which occur a single time. Roughly a quarter of the sample lies in the top ten. Study-wide conclusions, independent of this receptor: In both this cohort and an independent roughly 330-donor cohort, the cumulative frequency of public TCR beta family members distinguished carriers of CMV infection plus the relevant HLA type. In the ex vivo response, HLA-C-restricted CMV-specific TCR beta clonotypes were dominant, and in two of eight donors the single most frequent clonotype came from this HLA-C-restricted group.

V is pruned by 5 bases and J by 1 base, leaving 9 bases of the junction without a gene match. The CDR3 measures 16 amino acids from cysteine to phenylalanine. The entry retains the CDR3 DNA only, 48 bases that are in frame from base 1. Looking up the germline V gene yields CDR1 SGHVS and CDR2 FNYEAQ. This clonotype was detected many times. The clone's antigen remains unknown. No much larger clone exists at a distance of one base, and base qualities are not known. This clonotype was obtained from a human donor in good health (CMV status not recorded). Some clones in this sample may be carry-over from other donors' samples. The sequenced sample was CD8+ T cells from PBMCs. This chain joins TRBV7-6 to TRBJ1-1; 8 junctional bases match TRBD1. The nucleotide sequence is given as TGTGCCAGCAGCCCTCGCGAAGGACAGGGGAACACTGAAGCTTTCTTT. Translated, this is CASSPREGQGNTEAFF.